Listed below are T cell receptor beta chains from one sample, sequenced in a study of OX40 agonist ivuxolimab in advanced cancers. Generated by immunoSEQ multiplex PCR, the TCRdb table keeps only in-frame clones and is missing some. This sample has 35,000 or so clones; around 82% occur once, and the top ten carry 20% to 25%. This specimen was CD4+ or CD8+ T cells sorted from blood, taken in a trial of the OX40 agonist ivuxolimab. These receptors originate from an adult with an advanced solid tumor such as melanoma, head and neck, liver or kidney cancer. Both conserved end residues are part of each CDR3. Fields, in order: J gene, V gene, D gene, clone size, CDR3 DNA, CDR3 protein. D genes are given only for firm matches. Some rows have no size entry. The others give once, few or many, or a class for an expanded clone.

j_call: TRBJ2-1; v_call: TRBV11-1; d_call: .; clone_size: few; cdr3_nt: TGTGCCAGCAGCGGTAGAGGGCGGGGAGCCTACAATGAGCAGTTCTTC; cdr3_aa: CASSGRGRGAYNEQFF
j_call: TRBJ2-7; v_call: TRBV7-9; d_call: .; clone_size: few; cdr3_nt: TGTGCCAGCAGCTTAGTTGGCAACTCCTACGAGCAGTACTTC; cdr3_aa: CASSLVGNSYEQYF
j_call: TRBJ1-2; v_call: TRBV4-3; d_call: TRBD1; clone_size: .; cdr3_nt: TGCGCCAGCAGCCACGTAGGTGGCAGGGGGTACTATGGCTACACCTTC; cdr3_aa: CASSHVGGRGYYGYTF
j_call: TRBJ2-1; v_call: TRBV6-5; d_call: TRBD2; clone_size: .; cdr3_nt: TGTGCCAGCAGTTTGTTTAGCGGGGGGGCTAATGAGCAGTTCTTC; cdr3_aa: CASSLFSGGANEQFF
j_call: TRBJ1-6; v_call: TRBV4-3; d_call: .; clone_size: .; cdr3_nt: TGCGCCAGCAGCCAAGTGGGGGGGGGCGGTAATTCACCCCTCCACTTT; cdr3_aa: CASSQVGGGGNSPLHF
j_call: TRBJ2-7; v_call: TRBV7-9; d_call: TRBD1; clone_size: .; cdr3_nt: TGTGCCAGCAGCCCCCCGGACAGGGAATACCCGTACTTC; cdr3_aa: CASSPPDREYPYF
j_call: TRBJ2-2; v_call: TRBV4-1; d_call: TRBD1; clone_size: .; cdr3_nt: TGCGCCAGCAGCCACAGAGGGGGGACAGGGAACACCGGGGAGCTGTTTTTT; cdr3_aa: CASSHRGGTGNTGELFF
j_call: TRBJ2-1; v_call: TRBV9; d_call: .; clone_size: .; cdr3_nt: TGTGCCAGCACTCCGGAGGACCTCTACAATGAGCAGTTCTTC; cdr3_aa: CASTPEDLYNEQFF
j_call: TRBJ1-4; v_call: TRBV12-5; d_call: .; clone_size: .; cdr3_nt: TGTGCTAGTGGTCCAGGCGGGAGTCCGGAGTTTTTT; cdr3_aa: CASGPGGSPEFF
j_call: TRBJ2-2; v_call: TRBV5-4; d_call: TRBD2; clone_size: few; cdr3_nt: TGTGCCAGCAGCTTGGGACTAGCGGGGGACACCGGGGAGCTGTTTTTT; cdr3_aa: CASSLGLAGDTGELFF
j_call: TRBJ2-7; v_call: TRBV4-1; d_call: .; clone_size: once; cdr3_nt: TGCGCCAGCAGCCAACCGACAGGGAGGAGGGACGAGCAGTACTTC; cdr3_aa: CASSQPTGRRDEQYF
j_call: TRBJ2-7; v_call: TRBV14; d_call: .; clone_size: .; cdr3_nt: TGTGCCAGCAGCCAAGGACAGAGACCCTACGAGCAGTACTTC; cdr3_aa: CASSQGQRPYEQYF
j_call: TRBJ1-1; v_call: TRBV9; d_call: .; clone_size: few; cdr3_nt: TGTGCCAGCAGCCCTTTTAGAGGGGGCACTGAAGCTTTCTTT; cdr3_aa: CASSPFRGGTEAFF
j_call: TRBJ1-1; v_call: TRBV29-1; d_call: TRBD1; clone_size: .; cdr3_nt: TGCAGCGTTGAAGCAAGGGACAGAGAGAACACTGAAGCTTTCTTT; cdr3_aa: CSVEARDRENTEAFF
j_call: TRBJ2-7; v_call: TRBV6-5; d_call: .; clone_size: .; cdr3_nt: TGTGCCAGCAGTACAGGGAACTACGAGCAGTACTTC; cdr3_aa: CASSTGNYEQYF
j_call: TRBJ1-1; v_call: TRBV18; d_call: .; clone_size: .; cdr3_nt: TGTGCCAGCTCAACAAAACAGGGTGTGAACACTGAAGCTTTCTTT; cdr3_aa: CASSTKQGVNTEAFF
j_call: TRBJ1-2; v_call: TRBV30; d_call: .; clone_size: few; cdr3_nt: TGTGCCTGGCTCGGAGAGTGGGGCTACACCTTC; cdr3_aa: CAWLGEWGYTF
j_call: TRBJ2-1; v_call: TRBV6-5; d_call: TRBD2; clone_size: few; cdr3_nt: TGTGCCAGCAGTAGACTAGCGGGACCCTACAATGAGCAGTTCTTC; cdr3_aa: CASSRLAGPYNEQFF
j_call: TRBJ2-1; v_call: TRBV7-9; d_call: TRBD2; clone_size: .; cdr3_nt: TGTGCCAGCAGCTTTGGACTAGCGGCCTACAATGAGCAGTTCTTC; cdr3_aa: CASSFGLAAYNEQFF
j_call: TRBJ2-3; v_call: TRBV2; d_call: TRBD2; clone_size: .; cdr3_nt: TGTGCCAGCAGTAAAGGACTAGCGGCGACAGATACGCAGTATTTT; cdr3_aa: CASSKGLAATDTQYF
j_call: TRBJ2-2; v_call: TRBV4-3; d_call: .; clone_size: once; cdr3_nt: TGCGCCAGCAGCCAAGATCCCCAGGGTACCGGGGAGCTGTTTTTT; cdr3_aa: CASSQDPQGTGELFF
j_call: TRBJ1-3; v_call: TRBV5-8; d_call: .; clone_size: .; cdr3_nt: TGTGCCAGCAGCTTCATAGTTGGGGATTCTGGAAACACCATATATTTT; cdr3_aa: CASSFIVGDSGNTIYF
j_call: TRBJ1-1; v_call: TRBV13; d_call: TRBD1; clone_size: .; cdr3_nt: TGTGCCAGCAGCTTAGTAGTAGAGAAACAGGGGGCGGTGAACACTGAAGCTTTCTTT; cdr3_aa: CASSLVVEKQGAVNTEAFF
j_call: TRBJ2-3; v_call: TRBV2; d_call: TRBD1; clone_size: once; cdr3_nt: TGTGCCAGCAGTGAGTTACAGGGGAACACAGATACGCAGTATTTT; cdr3_aa: CASSELQGNTDTQYF
j_call: TRBJ1-4; v_call: TRBV5-1; d_call: .; clone_size: .; cdr3_nt: TGCGCCAGCAGCCTGGTATTAGGGGGTGAACTGTTTTTT; cdr3_aa: CASSLVLGGELFF
j_call: TRBJ2-3; v_call: TRBV9; d_call: .; clone_size: .; cdr3_nt: TGTGCCAGCAGCCCTACCGACTCCCTGGTGGCAGATACGCAGTATTTT; cdr3_aa: CASSPTDSLVADTQYF
j_call: TRBJ2-1; v_call: TRBV2; d_call: TRBD2; clone_size: .; cdr3_nt: TGTGCCTCCTACCATGGACTAGCGGTTTACAATGAGCAGTTCTTC; cdr3_aa: CASYHGLAVYNEQFF
j_call: TRBJ1-2; v_call: TRBV2; d_call: .; clone_size: .; cdr3_nt: TGTGCCAGCACCGAGGGTCGTTCAGGGATACCTAACTATGGCTACACCTTC; cdr3_aa: CASTEGRSGIPNYGYTF
j_call: TRBJ1-5; v_call: TRBV7-9; d_call: TRBD1; clone_size: .; cdr3_nt: TGTGCCAGCAGCTCGGGACAGGGAAGCAATCAGCCCCAGCATTTT; cdr3_aa: CASSSGQGSNQPQHF
j_call: TRBJ1-1; v_call: TRBV27; d_call: .; clone_size: .; cdr3_nt: TGTGCCAGCAGTTTATCGCCGCTAACCATGAACACTGAAGCTTTCTTT; cdr3_aa: CASSLSPLTMNTEAFF
j_call: TRBJ2-7; v_call: TRBV4-1; d_call: TRBD1; clone_size: once; cdr3_nt: TGCGCCAGCAGCCAAGCCTCGCCGGGACAGGGGCCCTACGAGCAGTACTTC; cdr3_aa: CASSQASPGQGPYEQYF
j_call: TRBJ2-5; v_call: TRBV9; d_call: TRBD1; clone_size: .; cdr3_nt: TGTGCCAGCAGCGCCACAGGGGGCCGTGAGACCCAGTACTTC; cdr3_aa: CASSATGGRETQYF
j_call: TRBJ1-2; v_call: TRBV7-9; d_call: .; clone_size: once; cdr3_nt: TGTGCCAGCAGCTATGGGACCGGGACCGGGCACTATGGCTACACCTTC; cdr3_aa: CASSYGTGTGHYGYTF
j_call: TRBJ2-4; v_call: TRBV27; d_call: .; clone_size: .; cdr3_nt: TGTGCCAGCAGTTTTCAGGGGGCCAAAAACATTCAGTACTTC; cdr3_aa: CASSFQGAKNIQYF
j_call: TRBJ1-5; v_call: TRBV28; d_call: .; clone_size: .; cdr3_nt: TGTGCCAGCAGTCTTTCAGACAATCAGCCCCAGCATTTT; cdr3_aa: CASSLSDNQPQHF
j_call: TRBJ2-1; v_call: TRBV7-3; d_call: TRBD2; clone_size: .; cdr3_nt: TGTGCCAGCAGCTTATACCCTCTAGCGGGAGAATCCTACAATGAGCAGTTCTTC; cdr3_aa: CASSLYPLAGESYNEQFF
j_call: TRBJ1-5; v_call: TRBV27; d_call: .; clone_size: medium-sized; cdr3_nt: TGTGCCAGCAGGACAGACCCAGTCTGGAATCAGCCCCAGCATTTT; cdr3_aa: CASRTDPVWNQPQHF
j_call: TRBJ1-1; v_call: TRBV30; d_call: .; clone_size: .; cdr3_nt: TGTGCCTTAAACGGGGGGGTGACGAACACTGAAGCTTTCTTT; cdr3_aa: CALNGGVTNTEAFF
j_call: TRBJ2-7; v_call: TRBV19; d_call: TRBD1; clone_size: once; cdr3_nt: TGTGCCAGTAGTTGGACAGGAACCTACGAGCAGTACTTC; cdr3_aa: CASSWTGTYEQYF
j_call: TRBJ2-5; v_call: TRBV27; d_call: TRBD2; clone_size: .; cdr3_nt: TGTGCCAGCAGCCCCCCTCCTTCGAAGGCGGGGGGAGAGACCCAGTACTTC; cdr3_aa: CASSPPPSKAGGETQYF
j_call: TRBJ1-3; v_call: TRBV13; d_call: TRBD1; clone_size: .; cdr3_nt: TGTGCCAGCAGCTGGGGACAGGGCGTTTCTGGAAACACCATATATTTT; cdr3_aa: CASSWGQGVSGNTIYF